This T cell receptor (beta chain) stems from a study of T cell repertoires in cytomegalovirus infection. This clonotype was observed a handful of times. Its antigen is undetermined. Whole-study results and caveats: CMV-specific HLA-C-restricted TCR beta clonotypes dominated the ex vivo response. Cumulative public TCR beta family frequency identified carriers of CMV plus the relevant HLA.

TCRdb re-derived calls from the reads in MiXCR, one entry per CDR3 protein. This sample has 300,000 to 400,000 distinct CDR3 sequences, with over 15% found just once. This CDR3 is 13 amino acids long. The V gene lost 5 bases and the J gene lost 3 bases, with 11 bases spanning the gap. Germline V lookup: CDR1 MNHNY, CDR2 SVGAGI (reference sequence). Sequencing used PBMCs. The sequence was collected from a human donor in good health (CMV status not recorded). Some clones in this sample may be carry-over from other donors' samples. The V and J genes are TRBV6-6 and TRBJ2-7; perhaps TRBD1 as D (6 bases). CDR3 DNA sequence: TGTGCCAGCAGTAACGGCAGGGGCTACGAGCAGTACTTC. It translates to CASSNGRGYEQYF.